Listed below are T cell receptor beta chains from one sample, sequenced in a study of tumor-infiltrating lymphocytes in localized non-small cell lung cancer. The method was immunoSEQ multiplex PCR; TCRdb's version includes in-frame clones alone and lacks a portion of them. This sample has about 7,100 clones, with roughly 80% found just once. Sequencing input: uninvolved lung tissue not adjacent to the tumor. The origin of the receptors is a human donor with non-small cell lung cancer. Both conserved end residues are part of each CDR3. Each record gives: D gene, J gene, clone size, V gene, CDR3 DNA, CDR3 protein. The D gene is left open where the match is weak. Clone sizes are given selectively: once, few, many, or a class where the clone is expanded.

D gene: -; J gene: TRBJ1-1; clone size: -; V gene: TRBV19; CDR3 DNA: TGTGCCAGTAGTCTTGAACGGGAAGCTTTCTTT; CDR3 protein: CASSLEREAFF
D gene: TRBD2; J gene: TRBJ2-5; clone size: -; V gene: TRBV28; CDR3 DNA: TGTGCCAGCAGTGTCTTCGGGAGGGAGCCTCACGAGACCCAGTACTTC; CDR3 protein: CASSVFGREPHETQYF
D gene: -; J gene: TRBJ2-1; clone size: -; V gene: TRBV5-1; CDR3 DNA: TGCGCCAGCAGCTTGGAGGGGCAGACCAATGAGCAGTTCTTC; CDR3 protein: CASSLEGQTNEQFF
D gene: -; J gene: TRBJ1-5; clone size: -; V gene: TRBV2; CDR3 DNA: TGTGCCAGCAGTCCTCAGGTTCAGCCCCAGCATTTT; CDR3 protein: CASSPQVQPQHF
D gene: -; J gene: TRBJ2-3; clone size: -; V gene: TRBV11-2; CDR3 DNA: TGTGCCAGCAGCATACAAGGGGGCACAGATACGCAGTATTTT; CDR3 protein: CASSIQGGTDTQYF
D gene: -; J gene: TRBJ1-4; clone size: once; V gene: TRBV5-1; CDR3 DNA: TGCGCCAGCAGCTTGGAGGGGGGGGGAAAACTGTTTTTT; CDR3 protein: CASSLEGGGKLFF
D gene: -; J gene: TRBJ1-1; clone size: -; V gene: TRBV4-1; CDR3 DNA: TGCGCCAGCAGCCAAGAAATAGACTACTACACTGAAGCTTTCTTT; CDR3 protein: CASSQEIDYYTEAFF
D gene: TRBD2; J gene: TRBJ2-5; clone size: -; V gene: TRBV30; CDR3 DNA: TGTGCTTTTTTGCGGCGGGAGGGCCGATTCGAAGAGACCCAGTACTTC; CDR3 protein: CAFLRREGRFEETQYF
D gene: -; J gene: TRBJ2-7; clone size: -; V gene: TRBV15; CDR3 DNA: TGTGCCACCAGCAGGTCTGGGCGGACCCGGGCCTACGAGCAGTACTTC; CDR3 protein: CATSRSGRTRAYEQYF
D gene: -; J gene: TRBJ2-7; clone size: few; V gene: TRBV25-1; CDR3 DNA: TGTGCCAGCGCTTCCGGGCCAGTTTACGAGCAGTACTTC; CDR3 protein: CASASGPVYEQYF
D gene: TRBD1; J gene: TRBJ1-1; clone size: -; V gene: TRBV30; CDR3 DNA: TGCGGAGTCACCGGGACAGGGAACACTGAAGCTTTCTTT; CDR3 protein: CGVTGTGNTEAFF
D gene: -; J gene: TRBJ1-2; clone size: few; V gene: TRBV30; CDR3 DNA: TGTGCCTGGGGACAGAACTATGGCTACACCTTC; CDR3 protein: CAWGQNYGYTF
D gene: TRBD1; J gene: TRBJ2-3; clone size: -; V gene: TRBV5-4; CDR3 DNA: TGTGCCAGCGCTGGGGACAGGGGGCGGACAGATACGCAGTATTTT; CDR3 protein: CASAGDRGRTDTQYF
D gene: -; J gene: TRBJ2-7; clone size: -; V gene: TRBV6-5; CDR3 DNA: TGTGCCAGCAGTTACTCGACGGCTAGCTACGAGCAGTACTTC; CDR3 protein: CASSYSTASYEQYF
D gene: -; J gene: TRBJ1-5; clone size: -; V gene: TRBV5-1; CDR3 DNA: TGCGCCAGCAGCTTGTCAGGGGACAATCAGCCCCAGCATTTT; CDR3 protein: CASSLSGDNQPQHF
D gene: -; J gene: TRBJ1-5; clone size: -; V gene: TRBV7-9; CDR3 DNA: TGTGCCAGCAGCTTAGAAGAGTGGCAGCCCCAGCATTTT; CDR3 protein: CASSLEEWQPQHF
D gene: -; J gene: TRBJ1-3; clone size: -; V gene: TRBV30; CDR3 DNA: TGTGCCTGGCGGAGGGACTTGGGAAACACCATATATTTT; CDR3 protein: CAWRRDLGNTIYF
D gene: -; J gene: TRBJ2-3; clone size: few; V gene: TRBV9; CDR3 DNA: TGTGCCAGCAGCGGCCTCGGGCAGGGTAGGACAGATACGCAGTATTTT; CDR3 protein: CASSGLGQGRTDTQYF
D gene: TRBD1; J gene: TRBJ2-3; clone size: few; V gene: TRBV7-2; CDR3 DNA: TGTGCCAGCAGCTTTACAGGGGGCGCAGATACGCAGTATTTT; CDR3 protein: CASSFTGGADTQYF
D gene: -; J gene: TRBJ1-2; clone size: -; V gene: TRBV28; CDR3 DNA: TGTGCCAGCAATTCCAACTATGGCTACACCTTC; CDR3 protein: CASNSNYGYTF
D gene: TRBD1; J gene: TRBJ2-7; clone size: -; V gene: TRBV7-9; CDR3 DNA: TGTGCCAGCACCCCCCCATCCGGACAGGCTATGGTAGAGCAGTACTTC; CDR3 protein: CASTPPSGQAMVEQYF
D gene: -; J gene: TRBJ2-7; clone size: few; V gene: TRBV19; CDR3 DNA: TGTGCCAGCAGTTCAGGCTCCTACGAGCAGTACTTC; CDR3 protein: CASSSGSYEQYF
D gene: -; J gene: TRBJ1-5; clone size: -; V gene: TRBV9; CDR3 DNA: TGTGCCAGCAGCGTTGCGCCTAATCAGCCCCAGCATTTT; CDR3 protein: CASSVAPNQPQHF
D gene: TRBD1; J gene: TRBJ1-4; clone size: -; V gene: TRBV6-6; CDR3 DNA: TGTGCCAGCAGAGGACAGGGGAATGAAAAACTGTTTTTT; CDR3 protein: CASRGQGNEKLFF
D gene: TRBD1; J gene: TRBJ2-7; clone size: -; V gene: TRBV4-2; CDR3 DNA: TGTGCCAGCAGCCCGCCGGGGGACAGGAGCTCCTACGAGCAGTACTTC; CDR3 protein: CASSPPGDRSSYEQYF
D gene: -; J gene: TRBJ1-5; clone size: -; V gene: TRBV6-5; CDR3 DNA: TGTGCCAGCAGTTACTCGATTAATCAGCCCCAGCATTTT; CDR3 protein: CASSYSINQPQHF
D gene: -; J gene: TRBJ2-6; clone size: -; V gene: TRBV11-3; CDR3 DNA: TGTGCCAGCAGCTCCGGAAGCTCTGGGGCCAACGTCCTGACTTTC; CDR3 protein: CASSSGSSGANVLTF
D gene: -; J gene: TRBJ1-4; clone size: -; V gene: TRBV6-1; CDR3 DNA: TGTGCCAGCAGCGCAGGACGGAGTGAAAAACTGTTTTTT; CDR3 protein: CASSAGRSEKLFF
D gene: TRBD1; J gene: TRBJ1-6; clone size: -; V gene: TRBV23-1; CDR3 DNA: TGCGCCAGCAGTCAATCGGAGGGGGCACGGGATAATTCACCCCTCCACTTT; CDR3 protein: CASSQSEGARDNSPLHF
D gene: -; J gene: TRBJ2-7; clone size: few; V gene: TRBV6-5; CDR3 DNA: TGTGCCAGCAGTTACACCGGGATCCCCTACGAGCAGTACTTC; CDR3 protein: CASSYTGIPYEQYF
D gene: TRBD2; J gene: TRBJ2-5; clone size: -; V gene: TRBV7-9; CDR3 DNA: TGTGCCAGCAGCCCCGGGAGGCGTCAAGAGACCCAGTACTTC; CDR3 protein: CASSPGRRQETQYF
D gene: -; J gene: TRBJ1-1; clone size: -; V gene: TRBV18; CDR3 DNA: TGTGCCAGCTCACCACCGGTAGCTACGGGCACAGCTTTCTTT; CDR3 protein: CASSPPVATGTAFF
D gene: -; J gene: TRBJ1-2; clone size: -; V gene: TRBV30; CDR3 DNA: TGTGCCTGGAGTGCCTTTGCCCCCTATGGCTACACCTTC; CDR3 protein: CAWSAFAPYGYTF
D gene: TRBD1; J gene: TRBJ1-2; clone size: -; V gene: TRBV30; CDR3 DNA: TGTGCCTGGGTTACAGGGGGCGGCTATGGCTACACCTTC; CDR3 protein: CAWVTGGGYGYTF
D gene: -; J gene: TRBJ1-2; clone size: -; V gene: TRBV13; CDR3 DNA: TGTGCCAGCAGCTTAGTCCAGCGGGGGAGGTATGGCTACACCTTC; CDR3 protein: CASSLVQRGRYGYTF
D gene: -; J gene: TRBJ2-7; clone size: -; V gene: TRBV19; CDR3 DNA: TGTGCCAGTAGTACGTCATCCTACGAGCAGTACTTC; CDR3 protein: CASSTSSYEQYF
D gene: TRBD2; J gene: TRBJ2-3; clone size: large; V gene: TRBV19; CDR3 DNA: TGTGCCAGTAAAGAGCGGGGGACGCAGTATTTT; CDR3 protein: CASKERGTQYF
D gene: TRBD1; J gene: TRBJ2-3; clone size: -; V gene: TRBV7-2; CDR3 DNA: TGTGCCAGCAGAGGGACAGGGGGCGCAGATACGCAGTATTTT; CDR3 protein: CASRGTGGADTQYF
D gene: TRBD1; J gene: TRBJ1-5; clone size: -; V gene: TRBV19; CDR3 DNA: TGTGCCAGTAGTGCGTCGGACAGGGGTTCCGCGGGGGCCCAGCATTTT; CDR3 protein: CASSASDRGSAGAQHF
D gene: -; J gene: TRBJ2-1; clone size: -; V gene: TRBV5-3; CDR3 DNA: TGTGCCAGAAGCTTGAGAGGGAAAGTCAATGAGCAGTTCTTC; CDR3 protein: CARSLRGKVNEQFF
D gene: -; J gene: TRBJ1-4; clone size: once; V gene: TRBV28; CDR3 DNA: TGTGCCAGCAGTTCGAGGTCCCTTAATGAAAAACTGTTTTTT; CDR3 protein: CASSSRSLNEKLFF
D gene: -; J gene: TRBJ2-7; clone size: -; V gene: TRBV5-1; CDR3 DNA: TGCGCCAGCAGCTTGGTACCTCCGGGGGCCGAGCAGTACTTC; CDR3 protein: CASSLVPPGAEQYF
D gene: -; J gene: TRBJ2-3; clone size: -; V gene: TRBV28; CDR3 DNA: TGTGCCAGCAACGGCCAGACAGATACGCAGTATTTT; CDR3 protein: CASNGQTDTQYF
D gene: -; J gene: TRBJ1-5; clone size: -; V gene: TRBV30; CDR3 DNA: TGTGCCTGGGCTACGGACAGAAATCAGCCCCAGCATTTT; CDR3 protein: CAWATDRNQPQHF
D gene: -; J gene: TRBJ1-2; clone size: -; V gene: TRBV10-3; CDR3 DNA: TGTGCCATCAGTGAGTCCTCTACTCAATACACCTTC; CDR3 protein: CAISESSTQYTF